One sample yielded the 9 T cell receptor beta chains listed below, sequenced in a study of spatial heterogeneity in lung cancer. Each CDR3 protein is one row after TCRdb ran MiXCR on the 5' RACE reads. The sample includes tens of thousands of distinct CDR3 sequences, 5% to 6.5% seen only once; the top ten take about 24%. Time point of the sample: blood at routine non-recurrence follow-up after resection. This specimen consisted of PBMCs, obtained at follow-up. The receptors derive from a female donor with early-stage non-small cell lung cancer.

This clonotype has a count of ten or more. This chain links TRBV5-1 with TRBJ2-7; possibly TRBD2 for D (6 bases). V lost 0 bases and J lost 6, with 13 bases in between. This CDR3 is built from 14 residues. Germline assignment: CDR1 SGHRS and CDR2 YFSETQ. CDR3 protein: CASSLAGEVGEQYF. CDR3 coding DNA: TGCGCCAGCAGCTTGGCTGGGGAGGTAGGCGAGCAGTACTTC.

In its sample, this clonotype was seen a few times. This rearrangement joins TRBV9 to TRBJ1-1; D might be TRBD1 (6 bases). The V and J ends lost 0 bases and 0 bases respectively, with 15 bases between them. CDR1 and CDR2 from the germline V gene are SGDLS and YYNGEE. This CDR3 region has 17 residues. The CDR3 is CASSVDPPGGMNTEAFF. The CDR3 coding sequence is TGTGCCAGCAGCGTAGATCCCCCGGGGGGCATGAACACTGAAGCTTTCTTT.

This clonotype has at least ten counts. V and J are TRBV28 and TRBJ2-4; 7 nucleotides line up with TRBD1. The CDR3 spans 15 residues. Germline trimming cut 6 bases from V and 6 bases from J; bases unmatched to any gene: 11. Germline CDR1 and CDR2: MDHEN and SYDVKM. The CDR3: CASRPDRVDRNIQYF. DNA of the CDR3: TGTGCCAGCAGACCCGACAGGGTGGACAGAAACATTCAGTACTTC.

This clonotype was picked up many times. The rearrangement uses TRBV19 and TRBJ2-1; 8 bases line up with TRBD1. Germline V CDR1 and CDR2: LNHDA, SQIVND (reference sequence). The CDR3 extends over 17 amino acids. After removal of 1 base from V and 6 bases from J, the junction contained 11 bases not matched to a gene. The CDR3 nucleotides are TGTGCCAGTAGTATAGTCTACGGAGACAGGGGAACCAATGAGCAGTTCTTC. Its protein is CASSIVYGDRGTNEQFF.

This clonotype was recorded at least ten times. This sequence joins TRBV13 and TRBJ2-7; possibly TRBD2 for D (5 bases). Germline V gives CDR1 PRHDT, CDR2 FYEKMQ (reference sequence). V was trimmed by 0 bases and J by 2 bases, leaving 11 bases between them. The CDR3 contains 15 residues. This CDR3 reads CASSLGRARAYEQYF. CDR3 DNA: TGTGCCAGCAGCTTAGGGAGGGCTAGAGCCTACGAGCAGTACTTC.

This clonotype was counted ten times or more. V and J are TRBV9 and TRBJ2-2; 8 bases are a match to TRBD2. The V gene's germline CDR1 is SGDLS and CDR2 YYNGEE. The CDR3 spans 18 residues. V lost 2 bases to trimming and J lost 2 bases; unmatched junction nucleotides: 11. The CDR3 protein is CASSVRDGAGVNTGELFF. CDR3 in DNA: TGTGCCAGCAGCGTCCGTGACGGAGCGGGAGTAAACACCGGGGAGCTGTTTTTT.

This clonotype appeared many times. The chain is built from TRBV4-3 and TRBJ2-2; 7 nucleotides line up with TRBD2. Trimming at V came to 6 bases and at J to 4 bases, leaving 5 bases not matched to a gene. CDR1 LGHNA and CDR2 YSLEER come from the germline V gene. The CDR3 is 14 residues long. The CDR3 region is CASRREIVTGELFF. CDR3 sequence (DNA): TGCGCCAGCAGGCGGGAGATAGTCACCGGGGAGCTGTTTTTT.

This clonotype was picked up many times. This chain joins TRBV12-3 or TRBV12-4 and TRBJ1-2; a possible D gene is TRBD1 (5 bases). The CDR3 has 14 amino acids. The ends were cut back, 3 bases at V and 3 bases at J, with 11 bases in the middle. In DNA, the CDR3 is TGTGCCAGCAGTTTCAGGGCAGCTTACTATGGCTACACCTTC. Residues: CASSFRAAYYGYTF.

In this sample, this clonotype turned up many times. The chain carries TRBV6-2 or TRBV6-3 and TRBJ2-7; the D gene is possibly TRBD1 (6 bases). The CDR3 has 15 residues. Germline assignment: CDR1 MNHEY and CDR2 SVGEGT. V was cut by 0 bases and J by 0 bases, with 9 bases left in between. The CDR3, as DNA: TGTGCCAGCAGTTACTCGACAGGCTTCTCCTACGAGCAGTACTTC. Translated, it gives CASSYSTGFSYEQYF.